This T cell receptor (beta chain) was identified during a study of CD8+ T cells in alopecia areata. RNA was isolated and reverse transcribed to cDNA, the sequencing template. Repertoires were generated with immunoSEQ multiplex PCR, while TCRdb's copy carries only in-frame clones and drops some. The sample lists about 200,000 clones; roughly two fifths were seen once. The germline CDR1 and CDR2 sequences are MNHEY and SVGAGI. The CDR3 covers 15 residues. Between the trimmed V and J ends, which lost 5 bases and 3 bases, there was a span of 16 bases. Treatment described: oral pan-JAK inhibitor, 5-10 mg twice daily. Study findings and constraints: Baseline CD8+ expansion's link to response remains uncertain, as there was one nonresponder.

Comment on this clone: The antigen is unknown.

J is TRBJ1-2 and V is TRBV6-5, with D hard to call. This TCR derives from a human donor with alopecia areata. The sequenced sample was CD4+ T cells sorted from blood, obtained at approximately week 30, from a patient treated with tofacitinib. The CDR3 region has the DNA TGTGCCAGCAGTGTAACTCCGAGGGCGGACTATGGCTACACCTTC. Translation gives CASSVTPRADYGYTF.